The entry below gives a single T cell receptor (beta chain) sequence along with its context. Antigen: not known. These data come from a study of T-cell reconstitution after alpha-beta-depleted transplantation in children. During its preparation, the TCRbeta library received unique molecular identifiers. TCRdb fed the PCR reads into MiXCR, producing one record per CDR3 protein. The sample yields fewer than 550,000 distinct CDR3 sequences, about an eighth seen once. General study results and limits: Some patients' high day-60 TCRbeta diversity was attributed to recipient cells surviving conditioning. When one year had passed after transplant, most T-cell counts and diversity came from newly produced T cells. Expanded graft clones numbering several hundred reportedly gave rise to alpha-beta T cells about two months after transplant.

Between the trimmed V and J ends, which lost 4 bases and 4 bases, there was a span of 10 bases. CDR1 and CDR2 (germline): SGHTA, FQGNSA. This CDR3 is 14 amino acids long. This receptor was taken from a female patient aged 2-15 years who had a stem cell transplant for aplastic anemia, so the T cells may come from the graft donor. The chain recombines TRBV7-2 with TRBJ1-4; no firm D call. This specimen consisted of PBMCs, mostly from graft donor cells, obtained 180 days after TCRalphabeta/CD19-depleted stem cell transplant. In DNA form, the CDR3 reads TGTGCCAGCAGCTCGATCGGGCGTAATGAAAAACTGTTTTTT. Translating gives CASSSIGRNEKLFF.